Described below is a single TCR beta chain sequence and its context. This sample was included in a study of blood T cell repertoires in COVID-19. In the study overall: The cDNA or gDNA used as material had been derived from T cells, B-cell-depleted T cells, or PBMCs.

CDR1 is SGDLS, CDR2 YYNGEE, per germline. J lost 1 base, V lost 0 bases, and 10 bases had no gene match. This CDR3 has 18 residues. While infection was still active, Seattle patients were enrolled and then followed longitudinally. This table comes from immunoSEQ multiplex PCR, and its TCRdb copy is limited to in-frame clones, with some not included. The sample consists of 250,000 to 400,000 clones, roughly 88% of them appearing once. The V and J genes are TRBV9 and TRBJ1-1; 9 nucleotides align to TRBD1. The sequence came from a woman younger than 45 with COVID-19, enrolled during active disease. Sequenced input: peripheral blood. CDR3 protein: CASSVALGTGRRNTEAFF. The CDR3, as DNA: TGTGCCAGCAGCGTAGCTTTAGGGACAGGGAGGAGGAACACTGAAGCTTTCTTT.